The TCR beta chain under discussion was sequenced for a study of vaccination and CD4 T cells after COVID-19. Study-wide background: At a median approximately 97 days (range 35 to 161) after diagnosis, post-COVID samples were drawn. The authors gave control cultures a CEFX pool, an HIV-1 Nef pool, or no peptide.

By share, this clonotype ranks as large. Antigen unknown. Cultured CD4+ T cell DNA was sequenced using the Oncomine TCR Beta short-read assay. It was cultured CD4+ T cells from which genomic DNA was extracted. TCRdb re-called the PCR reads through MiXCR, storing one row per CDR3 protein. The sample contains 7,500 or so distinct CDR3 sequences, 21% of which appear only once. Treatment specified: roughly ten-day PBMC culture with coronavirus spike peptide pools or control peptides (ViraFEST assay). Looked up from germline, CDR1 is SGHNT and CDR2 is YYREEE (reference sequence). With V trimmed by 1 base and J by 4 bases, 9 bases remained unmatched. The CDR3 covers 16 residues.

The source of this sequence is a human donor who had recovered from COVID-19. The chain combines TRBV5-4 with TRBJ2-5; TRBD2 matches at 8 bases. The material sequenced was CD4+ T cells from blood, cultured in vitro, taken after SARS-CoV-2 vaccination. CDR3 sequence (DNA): TGTGCCAGCAGCTTGAGTACGGGACTAGGGTTAGAGACCCAGTACTTC. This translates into CASSLSTGLGLETQYF.